The entry below describes one T cell receptor (beta chain). Trimming removed 7 bases from V and 2 bases from J; junction bases left unmatched: 7. The CDR3 is 15 residues long. Germline V CDR1 and CDR2: ENHRY, SYGVKD. These data come from a study of patients and donors after allogeneic stem cell transplantation. TCRdb processed the RT-PCR reads anew with MiXCR; each CDR3 protein has one entry. The sample carries more than 850,000 distinct CDR3 sequences, approximately 18% recorded once. The clonotype was recovered from a human donor who was either an allogeneic HSCT recipient or a stem cell or donor lymphocyte infusion donor (not recorded which). It is not recorded whose cells these are; they may come from a transplant donor. Sequencing was done on a sample of blood, either unsorted or a sorted T cell fraction (not recorded which). The V gene is TRBV10-3, the J gene TRBJ1-5, with 8 bases fitting TRBD1. The CDR3 DNA is TGTGCCATCAAACCGGACAGGGATGGCAATCAGCCCCAGCATTTT. Residues: CAIKPDRDGNQPQHF.